This section outlines one T cell receptor beta chain sequence together with its context. Its antigen is currently unknown. Both 60 Vbeta primers and 13 Jbeta primers went into the PCR. The repertoire was sequenced with immunoSEQ multiplex PCR; TCRdb's copy has only in-frame clones and lacks some. The sample records 200,000 to 300,000 clones, 84% being singletons. This entry comes from a study of cytomegalovirus exposure and HLA in healthy donors. General study results and limits: Analysis performed later found more than 15,000 TCR beta sequences associated with HLA alleles at 0.05 false discovery rate. Evidence from a later analysis indicated that most CMV-associated TCR beta chains looked HLA-restricted. More clonal expansion characterized HLA-associated TCR beta chains than equally common others in a later analysis.

The TCR comes from a middle-aged woman in good health and CMV-seropositive. The sample comprised PBMCs.

CDR3 nucleotides: TGCGCCAGCAGCTTAGCTAACACCGGGGAGCTGTTTTTT. It translates to CASSLANTGELFF. This chain links TRBV5-1 with TRBJ2-2; D gene uncertain. The germline CDR1 and CDR2 sequences are SGHRS and YFSETQ. V lost 2 bases to trimming and J lost 2 bases, with 4 bases between them. The CDR3 contains 13 residues.